This T cell receptor (beta chain) was captured in a study of cytomegalovirus exposure and HLA in healthy donors. The study's findings and limits: A later analysis found TCR association rates differed by HLA locus, highest for DRB1 and lowest for HLA-C.

In regard to this clone: Its target is unknown.

Germline CDR1 and CDR2: MNHNY and SVGAGI (reference sequence). The V end was cut by 6 bases, the J end by 3 bases, with 8 bases between. CDR3 size: 12 residues. PCR involved 60 Vbeta and 13 Jbeta primers. Generated by immunoSEQ multiplex PCR, the TCRdb table keeps only in-frame clones and is missing some. Of 150,000 to 200,000 clones listed, about four fifths are singletons. J is TRBJ1-1 and V is TRBV6-6; perhaps TRBD1 as D (6 bases). The clonotype was recovered from a woman in her thirties in good health and CMV-seronegative. The sample comprised PBMCs. CDR3 amino acids: CASRPGDTEAFF. The DNA of the CDR3 is TGTGCCAGCAGGCCAGGGGACACTGAAGCTTTCTTT.